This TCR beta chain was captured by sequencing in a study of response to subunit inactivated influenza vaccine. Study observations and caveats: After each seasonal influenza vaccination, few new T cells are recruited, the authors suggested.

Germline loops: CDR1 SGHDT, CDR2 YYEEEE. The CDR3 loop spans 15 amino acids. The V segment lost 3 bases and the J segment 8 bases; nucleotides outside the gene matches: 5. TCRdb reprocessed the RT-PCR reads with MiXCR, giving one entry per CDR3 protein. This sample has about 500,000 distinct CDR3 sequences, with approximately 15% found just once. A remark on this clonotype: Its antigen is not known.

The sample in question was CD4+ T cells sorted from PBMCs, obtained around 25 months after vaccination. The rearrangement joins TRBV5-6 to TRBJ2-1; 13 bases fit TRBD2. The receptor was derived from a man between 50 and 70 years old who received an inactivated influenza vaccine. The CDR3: CASSSLAGGRDEQFF. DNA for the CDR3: TGTGCCAGCAGCTCACTAGCGGGGGGGAGGGATGAGCAGTTCTTC. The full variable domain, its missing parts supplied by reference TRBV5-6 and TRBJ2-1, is DAGVTQSPTHLIKTRGQQVTLRCSPKSGHDTVSWYQQALGQGPQFIFQYYEEEERQRGNFPDRFSGHQFPNYSSELNVNALLLGDSALYLCASSSLAGGRDEQFFGPGTRLTVL.